One T cell receptor (beta chain) is described in this entry. Its antigen is unknown. Base qualities are missing; no much larger clone stands one base away. Library preparation was by the immunoSEQ multiplex PCR assay. Not all clones reach the TCRdb copy of this immuneACCESS table, which keeps in-frame sequences only. Checked studies attribute under half of the gap to unresolved V genes and leave the rest unexplained. The sample records around 100,000 clones, around 93% of which are singletons. Approximately 2% of the sample is taken by the ten largest. Taken from cysteine to phenylalanine, the CDR3 has 15 residues. This entry keeps only the CDR3 DNA: 45 bases, framed from base 1. This entry belongs to a study of T cell changes during pregnancy in multiple sclerosis (dated by TCRdb to the late 2010s). Concerning the study at large: Changes in the T cell repertoire over the course of pregnancy were examined in this study in women with multiple sclerosis.

The sequence came from a female donor with multiple sclerosis, enrolled in a pregnancy study. The chain was built from TRBV21-1 and TRBJ2-3; TRBD1, the D gene given by the table, was not confirmed from the DNA. TRBV21-1 is classified as a pseudogene. Specimen: peripheral blood, collected after pregnancy. The CDR3 sequence is CASSAPTGPTDTQYF. The DNA is as follows: TGTGCCAGCAGCGCCCCGACAGGCCCCACAGATACGCAGTATTTT.